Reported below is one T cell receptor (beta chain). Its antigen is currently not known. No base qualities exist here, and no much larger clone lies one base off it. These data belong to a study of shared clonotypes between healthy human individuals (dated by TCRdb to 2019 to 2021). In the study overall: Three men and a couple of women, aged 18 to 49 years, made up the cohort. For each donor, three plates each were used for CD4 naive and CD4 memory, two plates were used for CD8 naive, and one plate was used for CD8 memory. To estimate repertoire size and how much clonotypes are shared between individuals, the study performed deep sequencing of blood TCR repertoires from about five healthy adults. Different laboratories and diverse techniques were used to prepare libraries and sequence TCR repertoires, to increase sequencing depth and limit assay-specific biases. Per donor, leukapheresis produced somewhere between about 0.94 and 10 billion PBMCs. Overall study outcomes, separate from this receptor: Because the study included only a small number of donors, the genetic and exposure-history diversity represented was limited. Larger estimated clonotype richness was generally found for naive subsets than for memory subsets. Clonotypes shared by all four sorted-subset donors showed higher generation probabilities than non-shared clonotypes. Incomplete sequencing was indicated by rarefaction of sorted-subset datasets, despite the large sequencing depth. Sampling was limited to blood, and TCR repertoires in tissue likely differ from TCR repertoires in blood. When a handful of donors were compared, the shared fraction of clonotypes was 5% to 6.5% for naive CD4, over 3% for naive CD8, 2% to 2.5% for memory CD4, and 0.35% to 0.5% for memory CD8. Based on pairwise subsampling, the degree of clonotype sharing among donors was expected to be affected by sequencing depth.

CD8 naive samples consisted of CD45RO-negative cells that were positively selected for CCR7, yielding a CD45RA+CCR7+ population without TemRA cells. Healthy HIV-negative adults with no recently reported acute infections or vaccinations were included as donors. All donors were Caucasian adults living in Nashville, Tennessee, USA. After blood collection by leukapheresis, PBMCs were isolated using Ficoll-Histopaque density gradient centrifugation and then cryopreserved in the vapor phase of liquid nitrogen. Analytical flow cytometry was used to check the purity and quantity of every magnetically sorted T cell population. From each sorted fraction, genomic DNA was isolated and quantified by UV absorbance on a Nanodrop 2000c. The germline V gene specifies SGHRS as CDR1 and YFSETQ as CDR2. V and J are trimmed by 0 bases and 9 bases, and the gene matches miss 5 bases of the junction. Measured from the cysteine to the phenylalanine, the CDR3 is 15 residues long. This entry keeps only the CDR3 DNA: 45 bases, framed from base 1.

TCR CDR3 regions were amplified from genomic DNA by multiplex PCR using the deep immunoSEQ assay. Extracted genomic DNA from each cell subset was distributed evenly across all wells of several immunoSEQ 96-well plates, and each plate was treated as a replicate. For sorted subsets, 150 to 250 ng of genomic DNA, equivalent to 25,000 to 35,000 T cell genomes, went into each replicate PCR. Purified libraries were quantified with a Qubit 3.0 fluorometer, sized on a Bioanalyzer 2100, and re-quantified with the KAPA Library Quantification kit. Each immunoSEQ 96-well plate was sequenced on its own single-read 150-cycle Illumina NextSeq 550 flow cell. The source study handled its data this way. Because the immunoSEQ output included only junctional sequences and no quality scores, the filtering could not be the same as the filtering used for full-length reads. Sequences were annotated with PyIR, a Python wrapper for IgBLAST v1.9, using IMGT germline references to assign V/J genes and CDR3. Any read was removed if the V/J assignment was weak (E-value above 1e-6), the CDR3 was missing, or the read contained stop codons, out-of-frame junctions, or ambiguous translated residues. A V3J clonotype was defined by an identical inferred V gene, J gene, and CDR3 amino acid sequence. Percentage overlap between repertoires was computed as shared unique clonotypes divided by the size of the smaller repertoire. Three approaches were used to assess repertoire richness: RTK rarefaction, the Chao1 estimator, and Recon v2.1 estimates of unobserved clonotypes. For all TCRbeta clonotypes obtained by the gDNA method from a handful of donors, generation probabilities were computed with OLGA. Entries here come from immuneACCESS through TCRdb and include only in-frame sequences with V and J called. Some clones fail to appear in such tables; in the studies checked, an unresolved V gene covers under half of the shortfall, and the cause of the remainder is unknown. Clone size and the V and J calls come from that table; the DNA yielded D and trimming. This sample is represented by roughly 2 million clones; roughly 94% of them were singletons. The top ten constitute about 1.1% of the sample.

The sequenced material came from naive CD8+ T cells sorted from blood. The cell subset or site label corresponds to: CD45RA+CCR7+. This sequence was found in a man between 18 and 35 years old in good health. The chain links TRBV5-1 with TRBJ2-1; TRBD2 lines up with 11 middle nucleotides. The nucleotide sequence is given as TGCGCCAGCAGCTTGGGGCTAGCGGGAGGCCTTGAGCAGTTCTTC. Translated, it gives CASSLGLAGGLEQFF.